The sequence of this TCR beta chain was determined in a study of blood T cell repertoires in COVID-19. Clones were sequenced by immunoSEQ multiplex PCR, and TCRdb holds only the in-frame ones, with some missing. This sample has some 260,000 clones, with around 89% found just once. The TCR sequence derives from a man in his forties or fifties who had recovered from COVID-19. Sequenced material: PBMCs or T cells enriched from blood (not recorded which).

The CDR3 DNA reads as TGTGCCAGCAGCTTATTGGCAGAATCCAACTATGGCTACACCTTC. It encodes CASSLLAESNYGYTF. The chain couples TRBV7-6 to TRBJ1-2; the D is unclear. The CDR3 is 15 residues long. Trimming cost V 2 bases and J 2 bases, with 12 bases left between them. Germline CDR1 SGHVS, CDR2 FNYEAQ.